In this sample, the clone carrying this TCR beta chain turned up many times. Antigen: not known. This record comes from a study of T cell repertoires in cytomegalovirus infection. Study-wide context: Public TCR beta signatures indicated both CMV infection and matching HLA type.

The CDR3 sequence is 14 residues long. In germline, CDR1 is MDHEN, CDR2 SYDVKM. The junction had 6 bases not matched to a gene; V was cut back by 4 bases and J by 4 bases. Study-wide results and caveats: Dominating the ex vivo response were TCR beta clonotypes that were CMV-specific and HLA-C-restricted.

TCRdb recomputed calls from the reads with MiXCR, one row per CDR3 protein. The sample lists some 320,000 distinct CDR3 sequences; 9.5% were seen once. The J gene is TRBJ1-1, the V gene TRBV28; 7 bases agree with TRBD1. The sample comprised PBMCs. This receptor was identified in a human donor in good health (CMV status not recorded). Some clones in this sample may be carry-over from other donors' samples. CDR3 sequence (DNA): TGTGCCAGCAGTTCCTGGACAGGAATCACTGAAGCTTTCTTT. It translates to CASSSWTGITEAFF.